Listed here is a single T cell receptor beta chain. Ten or more counts support this clone. Its antigen is not yet known. Base qualities were left out, and no much larger clone turns up one base away. The data derive from a study of cytomegalovirus exposure and HLA in healthy donors (TCRdb year 2017). Regarding the study in general: According to an earlier analysis of 550 to 750 of the donors, some 180 million T cells yielded 95 million to 140 million unique TCR beta sequences and about 300 Gb of sequence data. About 280 gigabases of sequencing data and 70 million to 100 million unique TCR sequences were included in an early release covering about 700 HLA-typed donors. The later analysis used no new phenotypic data to find candidate immune exposures, relying instead on TCR beta sequences and their occurrence across donors. The number of typed donors differed by locus: 629-630 for A, B, C, DRB1 and DQB1; 522 for DQA1; approximately 600 for DPA1; and roughly 470 for DPB1. Every repertoire in the discovery cohort had been generated on one and the same sequencing platform. In addition to the first cohort of around 670 subjects, a separate validation cohort of 120 different subjects was used. In a later genetic analysis, genome-wide SNP genotypes for about three fifths of the roughly 670 donors were used, and that subset was treated as a discovery cohort. The aim of the study was to test whether cataloging public T cell receptors could identify signatures of past pathogen exposure. Donor age, sex, ethnicity and CMV serostatus were compiled alongside the repertoire data. Of the roughly 400 genotyped donors, 81% were placed in the genetic ancestry cluster associated with self-reported Caucasian donors. Both class I and class II loci were covered by HLA typing, at four-digit resolution. To predict cytomegalovirus infection status, the study brought together high-throughput TCR immunosequencing, statistical association of individual TCRs with disease status, and machine learning. Among some 400 genotyped donors of the cohort, an average of about 240,000 unique TCR beta nucleotide sequences were sequenced per donor, 15% to 20% of them non-productive. The T cell repertoires of several hundred subjects were profiled by immunosequencing and related to cytomegalovirus serostatus. A later analysis re-analyzed previously published TCR beta repertoires from 666 donors and added high-resolution HLA genotyping to study TCR occurrence patterns. An earlier analysis of approximately 640 of the donors applied high-throughput TCR beta sequencing to assess whether each TCR beta V gene segment acted as functional or pseudogenic. Four or five DR-DQ haplotypes were treated as single units for association and clustering because of strong linkage in the cohort.

The investigation overall reported the following: According to a later analysis, most CMV-associated TCR beta chains appeared to be HLA-restricted, and the HLA associations seemed to be driven largely by CMV exposure. In vitro tests confirmed that a few of the cytomegalovirus-associated TCR beta chains recognize cytomegalovirus antigens. In a later analysis, TCR association rates were found to vary across HLA loci, with the most associated TCRs seen for DRB1 alleles and the fewest for HLA-C alleles. The sequencing pipeline was judged likely to have produced a cluster of highly shared sequence variants as a technical artifact. A further reported finding was that TCR beta sequences accurately predicted the HLA-A and HLA-B alleles for most subjects in the first cohort. According to a later analysis, parvovirus B19, influenza, CMV and Epstein-Barr virus appeared linked to several top co-occurrence clusters. A later genetic analysis associated a missense DCLRE1C variant with V-gene and J-gene trimming of TCR beta chains, and an independent cohort replicated the association. For the cohort, immune exposure information was limited to CMV serostatus. In an earlier analysis of around 600 of the donors, most TCR beta V segments were observed in productive rearrangements about 87% or about 30% of the time, broadly matching IMGT annotations. The classifier was reported to diagnose cytomegalovirus status with high specificity and sensitivity in both the original cohort and the validation cohort. Because some donors lacked HLA typing at each locus, the association tests relied only on the typed subset. In the study, some 160 TCR beta chains were listed as associated with cytomegalovirus. It was suggested by the authors that the approach could potentially be generalized to other disease states and immunological phenotypes. Sequencing depth was assumed to be roughly uniform across donors in the presence/absence analyses, though that assumption may not hold. A later analysis associated approximately 17,000 TCR beta sequences with specific HLA alleles at a false discovery rate of 0.05. A later genetic analysis reported fewer N-insertions in productive TCRs among donors in an Asian-associated ancestry cluster than the 666-donor mean. In this cohort, only TCR beta chains were sequenced, and detectable features were limited by the absence of alpha or paired-chain data. While some public TCRs were present in many individuals, most TCR sequences turned up only very rarely across donors. Assigning TCR associations to individual alleles was difficult when HLA alleles, especially DR and DQ, strongly co-occurred. Linkage disequilibrium might explain the correlated functional status among segregating V segments, but an unknown experimental factor could not be ruled out. A later analysis found that HLA-associated TCR beta chains were more clonally expanded and had lower generation probabilities than equally common non-associated chains. Because counts were too low, approximately 18 rarely observed V segments, including chromosome 9 orphons, were excluded from the earlier analysis of 587 of the donors.

Library preparation employed the immunoSEQ multiplex PCR assay. A mixture of 60 forward primers for TCR Vbeta segments and 13 reverse primers for TCR Jbeta segments was used in the multiplex PCR. The CDR3 region of rearranged TCR beta genes was amplified from genomic DNA by a multiplex PCR assay. Amplified TCR beta libraries were sequenced as 87-base-pair reads on the Illumina HiSeq System. The authors' analysis ran thus. Across the 700 or so repertoires, a later analysis counted approximately 83 million unique TCR beta chains, about 10 million of which were shared by at least two donors. To remove PCR and sequencing errors, raw reads were error-corrected and collapsed into unique sequences using a nearest-neighbor algorithm that merged closely related sequences. V, D and J gene segments were assigned by aligning CDR3 sequences to IMGT reference sequences. Each retained sequence needed at least a six-nucleotide match to both a V gene segment and a J gene segment. A rearrangement was called productive if the CDR3 had no stop codons and remained in frame with V and J, and every other rearrangement was called non-productive. Following IMGT convention, CDR3 was defined as the stretch from the second conserved V-encoded cysteine up to the conserved J-encoded phenylalanine. The earlier analysis of roughly 590 of the donors excluded any sequence lacking an unambiguous match to a single V gene segment. An earlier analysis of just under 600 of the donors called V segments functional above 56.7% productive rearrangements and segregating when the between-donor standard deviation exceeded 5%. To diagnose cytomegalovirus status from the catalog of TCR beta chain sequences, a statistical classification framework was built. In a later analysis, TCR nucleotide sequences were compared against IMGT/GENE-DB human TR gene sequences so that V and J genes could be assigned. Using the TCRdist pipeline, a later analysis assigned CDR3 sequences along with most-parsimonious VDJ recombination scenarios. In a later analysis, every TCR beta chain was defined by the combination of its CDR3 amino acid sequence and its V-gene family, and reads without a unique V-gene family were dropped. A later analysis removed 450 to 600 highly shared, low-generation-probability nucleotide sequences to deal with suspected cross-contamination and a sequencing artifact. In a later analysis, a clonal expansion index for each public chain was calculated from normalized within-repertoire ranks of inferred template counts. A later analysis computed generation probabilities with a VDJ recombination model fitted to out-of-frame rearrangements, and checked the results against IGoR. In a later analysis, TCR-TCR, TCR-HLA and TCR-CMV co-occurrence was scored with hypergeometric tests, and a repertoire-size bias correction was applied to TCR pairs. False discovery rates were estimated in a later analysis by permuting HLA or CMV assignments 20 times. In a later analysis, co-occurring TCRs were grouped using DBSCAN, with TCRdist sequence similarity added in when clustering inside HLA-allele-positive subsets. Repertoires with fewer than 30,000 or more than 120,000 public chains, plus five repertoires with anomalous nucleotide sharing, were excluded from co-occurrence clustering. As stored in TCRdb, this immuneACCESS dataset retains in-frame rearrangements with V and J assigned. A fraction of the clones does not appear; measured against another copy, unresolved V genes explain less than half of the discrepancy, and the remainder lacks a known reason. V and J calls plus clone size are reproduced from that table; the DNA served to infer D and trimming. The sample includes about 200,000 clones, with around 80% observed a single time. The top ten clones comprise about 1.9% of the sample.

In total, around 600 healthy bone marrow donors made up the cohort. At the time of sampling, every cohort member was nominally healthy, though immune exposures that went unrecorded were likely present. The donor was CMV seronegative and belonged to the group of 352 seronegative cohort members. Each donor provided a peripheral blood sample, and peripheral blood mononuclear cells were used for TCR beta sequencing. The Qiagen DNeasy Blood Extraction Kit was used to extract genomic DNA from the blood cell samples. Sequences were obtained from PBMCs. This clonotype was obtained from a man aged 30 to 45 in good health and CMV-seronegative.

The sequence in DNA is TGTGCCAGCACCCCTCTCCGGGGGGAAAAACTGTTTTTT. It specifies CASTPLRGEKLFF. The chain joins TRBV6-5 to TRBJ1-4; the D gene is possibly TRBD1, with 5 bases matching. The CDR3 starts with the cysteine, ends with the phenylalanine, and has 13 residues. Only the CDR3 part of the read is kept: 39 bases, read in frame from the first base. Trimming costs V 7 bases and J 8 bases, and their ends lie 14 bases apart. The germline V gene gives CDR1 as MNHEY and CDR2 as SVGAGI.